This T cell receptor beta chain originates from a study of cytomegalovirus exposure and HLA in healthy donors. Notes on the study in general: When presence/absence was analysed, sequencing depth was taken to be roughly uniform across donors. HLA alleles were associated with 18,000 or so TCR beta sequences in a later analysis at 0.05 false discovery rate. For cytomegalovirus status, the classifier reportedly gave diagnoses with high specificity and sensitivity.

Amplification used 60 Vbeta primers and 13 Jbeta primers. The data were produced by immunoSEQ multiplex PCR, yet TCRdb's version contains in-frame clones alone and is incomplete. The top ten hold about a fifth of the sample, which has roughly 71,000 clones, around 64% seen once. This CDR3 is 16 amino acids long. The ends lost 6 bases at V and 2 bases at J; junction bases unmatched: 12. Germline CDR1 SNHLY, CDR2 FYNNEI. This clone came up a few times. What it binds is unknown. Material: PBMCs. This receptor was taken from a man in his forties in good health and CMV-seropositive. The rearrangement uses TRBV2 and TRBJ2-5; 7 nucleotides match TRBD2. The CDR3 DNA sequence: TGTGCCAGCAGACTATTTATCGGACTAGTACAAGAGACCCAGTACTTC. It translates to CASRLFIGLVQETQYF. Full variable domain (remainder filled in from reference TRBV2 and TRBJ2-5): EPEVTQTPSHQVTQMGQEVILRCVPISNHLYFYWYRQILGQKVEFLVSFYNNEISEKSEIFDDQFSVERPDGSNFTLKIRSTKLEDSAMYFCASRLFIGLVQETQYFGPGTRLLVL.